These 28 T cell receptor beta chains were sequenced from one sample in a study of T cells expressing NK-cell markers. With the 5' RACE reads reprocessed, TCRdb shows one record per CDR3 protein and no DNA. The sample spans approximately 150,000 distinct CDR3 sequences; the ten largest clones claim around 12%. Sequencing was done on a sample of blood T cells: a sorted CD56 or NKG2C T cell subset, CD4+ or CD8+ T cells, or bulk PBMC T cells (not recorded which). The receptors come from a man between 18 and 29 years old in good health.

This chain connects TRBV5-1 to TRBJ2-1; the D call from TCRdb, TRBD2, cannot be confirmed without DNA. Germline-derived CDR1 and CDR2 are SGHRS and YFSETQ. The CDR3 is made up of 16 amino acids. The CDR3 loop is CASSSPSGTNYNEQFF.

The chain has TRBV16 and TRBJ1-2; TCRdb's D gene call, TRBD1, goes unchecked for lack of DNA. Germline lookup yields CDR1 KGHSY and CDR2 FQNENV. The CDR3 totals 15 residues. The CDR3 loop reads CASSQANRDRYGYTF.

This chain uses TRBV5-6 with TRBJ2-7. CDR3 size: 13 residues. Germline V gene lookup returns CDR1 SGHDT and CDR2 YYEEEE. CDR3 amino acids: CASSWGPTYEQYF.

The rearrangement links TRBV6-2 or TRBV6-3 to TRBJ2-7. CDR1 MNHEY and CDR2 SVGEGT come from the germline V gene. CDR3 length equals 14 residues. CDR3 sequence: CASSYGESSYEQYF.

V and J are TRBV19 and TRBJ1-1; lacking DNA, the TRBD1 call made by TCRdb goes unchecked. The CDR3 has 13 amino acids. Germline CDR1 LNHDA, CDR2 SQIVND (reference sequence). The chain's CDR3 is CATGTGGRTEAFF.

The V call is TRBV10-3, the J call TRBJ2-2; TCRdb returns TRBD2, unconfirmable since there is no DNA. The germline CDR1 and CDR2 sequences are ENHRY and SYGVKD. The CDR3 extends over 15 amino acids. The CDR3: CAISETSGIEGELFF.

The CDR3 loop is CASSLRGAMNTEAFF. The chain has TRBV5-1 and TRBJ1-1; the TCRdb D gene call, TRBD1, has no DNA to confirm it. CDR1 is SGHRS, CDR2 YFSETQ, per germline. CDR3 length: 15 amino acids.

The chain employs TRBV11-2 and TRBJ1-4. This CDR3 is built from 16 residues. Germline assignment: CDR1 SGHAT and CDR2 FQNNGV. CDR3 sequence: CASSLGSPTYNEKLFF.

The V and J genes are TRBV24-1 and TRBJ2-5; without DNA, the TCRdb call of TRBD1 cannot be checked. CDR1 and CDR2 (germline): KGHDR, SFDVKD. The CDR3 runs to 16 residues. CDR3: CATSEDRAGGLETQYF.

The chain joins TRBV19 to TRBJ1-1; the D gene TCRdb calls, TRBD1, cannot be checked with no DNA. The length of the CDR3 is 15 residues. Per germline, CDR1 LNHDA and CDR2 SQIVND (reference sequence). CDR3 amino acids: CASGTSTGVNTEAFF. Combining the CDR3 with reference TRBV19 and TRBJ1-1 gives the whole variable domain DGGITQSPKYLFRKEGQNVTLSCEQNLNHDAMYWYRQDPGQGLRLIYYSQIVNDFQKGDIAEGYSVSREKKESFPLTVTSAQKNPTAFYLCASGTSTGVNTEAFFGQGTRLTVV.

V usage is TRBV7-3 and J usage is TRBJ2-2; lacking DNA, the TRBD1 call made by TCRdb goes unchecked. Germline V gives CDR1 SGHTA, CDR2 FQGTGA. This CDR3 is built from 20 residues. CDR3 in amino acids: CASSLRSVGLASRATGELFF. Filled out from reference TRBV7-3 and TRBJ2-2, the complete variable domain reads GAGVSQTPSNKVTEKGKYVELRCDPISGHTALYWYRQSLGQGPEFLIYFQGTGAADDSGLPNDRFFAVRPEGSVSTLKIQRTERGDSAVYLCASSLRSVGLASRATGELFFGEGSRLTVL.

The chain has TRBV2 and TRBJ2-7; TCRdb returns TRBD2, unconfirmable since there is no DNA. The CDR3 runs to 17 residues. Germline V CDR1 and CDR2: SNHLY, FYNNEI. The CDR3 here is CASSEASSGFGPYEQYF.

The V gene is TRBV7-9, the J gene TRBJ1-1. This CDR3 contains 12 residues. CDR1 and CDR2 from the germline V gene are SEHNR and FQNEAQ (reference sequence). This chain's CDR3 is CASSLALRGAFF. The whole variable domain, filled in from reference TRBV7-9 and TRBJ1-1, reads DTGVSQNPRHKITKRGQNVTFRCDPISEHNRLYWYRQTLGQGPEFLTYFQNEAQLEKSRLLSDRFSAERPKGSFSTLEIQRTEQGDSAMYLCASSLALRGAFFGQGTRLTVV.

V usage is TRBV13 and J usage is TRBJ2-7; TCRdb picks TRBD1, but there is no DNA to check that call. The CDR3 runs 15 residues. Germline values: CDR1 PRHDT, CDR2 FYEKMQ (reference sequence). The CDR3 sequence is CASSGGEDASYEQYF.

The gene calls are TRBV5-1 and TRBJ2-1; TCRdb returns TRBD2, unconfirmable since there is no DNA. Per the germline V gene, CDR1 is SGHRS and CDR2 is YFSETQ. The CDR3 has 21 residues. This chain's CDR3 is CASSYAIVWTAGPGSYNEQFF.

This chain connects TRBV7-2 to TRBJ1-5. This CDR3 is 15 amino acids long. Germline V gene lookup returns CDR1 SGHTA and CDR2 FQGNSA. CDR3 amino acids: CASSFTDRGNQPQHF.

V and J are TRBV6-1 and TRBJ2-7; TCRdb designates TRBD2, a call that cannot be tested without DNA. Germline CDR1 reads MNHNS; CDR2 reads SASEGT. The length of the CDR3 is 14 residues. The CDR3 here is CASRSNQREREQYF.

V gene TRBV27 combines with J gene TRBJ2-3; TCRdb's D gene call, TRBD1, goes unchecked for lack of DNA. The CDR3 contains 17 residues. Germline lookup yields CDR1 MNHEY and CDR2 SMNVEV (reference sequence). The CDR3 loop is CASSKFPTGGSSDTQYF.

The V call is TRBV7-9, the J call TRBJ2-4; the D gene TCRdb calls, TRBD1, cannot be checked with no DNA. Germline V lookup: CDR1 SEHNR, CDR2 FQNEAQ (reference sequence). The CDR3 covers 15 residues. The CDR3 is CASSSPVADQNIQYF. The whole variable domain, remainder taken from reference TRBV7-9 and TRBJ2-4, is DTGVSQNPRHKITKRGQNVTFRCDPISEHNRLYWYRQTLGQGPEFLTYFQNEAQLEKSRLLSDRFSAERPKGSFSTLEIQRTEQGDSAMYLCASSSPVADQNIQYFGAGTRLSVL.

The genes are TRBV2 and TRBJ2-1; TCRdb calls TRBD2, which cannot be checked without DNA. The germline gives CDR1 SNHLY, CDR2 FYNNEI. The CDR3 spans 15 residues. CDR3 loop: CASSGHPAGYNEQFF.

The CDR3 sequence: CASSLVGDNQPQHF. This chain connects TRBV7-9 to TRBJ1-5. The CDR3 loop spans 14 amino acids. Per germline, CDR1 SEHNR and CDR2 FQNEAQ (reference sequence). Variable domain in full (rest from reference TRBV7-9 and TRBJ1-5): DTGVSQNPRHKITKRGQNVTFRCDPISEHNRLYWYRQTLGQGPEFLTYFQNEAQLEKSRLLSDRFSAERPKGSFSTLEIQRTEQGDSAMYLCASSLVGDNQPQHFGDGTRLSIL.

J is TRBJ1-2 and V is TRBV7-8; checking the TCRdb D call of TRBD1 is not possible without DNA. This CDR3 has 14 amino acids. In germline, CDR1 is SGHVS, CDR2 FQNEAQ. CDR3: CASSPHRGGYGYTF.

The chain has TRBV24-1 and TRBJ2-3; TCRdb outputs TRBD2, but without DNA this stays unchecked. Germline V CDR1 and CDR2: KGHDR, SFDVKD. The CDR3 totals 14 residues. The CDR3 sequence is CATSDLAAGDTQYF.

This rearrangement joins TRBV20-1 to TRBJ2-7; lacking DNA, the TRBD2 call made by TCRdb goes unchecked. The CDR3 has 14 residues. Germline V lookup: CDR1 DFQATT, CDR2 SNEGSKA (reference sequence). The CDR3 sequence is CSAPRESGSYEQYF.

This chain connects TRBV27 to TRBJ2-3; TCRdb lists TRBD1, though no DNA is available to test this call. This CDR3 has 16 amino acids. Germline V CDR1 and CDR2: MNHEY, SMNVEV (reference sequence). The CDR3 reads CASSLSWGSSTDTQYF.

The genes are TRBV19 and TRBJ2-1. The germline gives CDR1 LNHDA, CDR2 SQIVND (reference sequence). The CDR3 length is 15 residues. CDR3 protein: CASSIYQSSYNEQFF.

The rearrangement uses TRBV10-2 and TRBJ2-2; checking the TCRdb D call of TRBD1 is not possible without DNA. The CDR3 spans 15 residues. CDR1 WSHSY and CDR2 SAAADI come from the germline V gene. CDR3 amino acids: CASRADRLLTGELFF.

The chain's CDR3 is CASSEGPLGYTF. V gene TRBV6-1 combines with J gene TRBJ1-2; there is no DNA to check the TCRdb D call of TRBD1. CDR1 MNHNS and CDR2 SASEGT come from the germline V gene. This CDR3 region has 12 residues.